This paragraph reports one TCR beta chain. What this receptor recognizes is not known. Base qualities are not at hand, and no much larger clone is one base apart. The donors were healthy, HIV-negative adults who had no recently reported acute infections or vaccinations. Only Caucasian adults living in Nashville, Tennessee, USA were represented among the donors. CD4+ T cells were enriched through magnetic negative selection, after which naive cells were positively selected on CD45RA and the remaining negative fraction served as the memory subset. Blood was collected by leukapheresis, and PBMCs were isolated by Ficoll-Histopaque density gradient centrifugation and then cryopreserved in liquid nitrogen vapor phase. Analytical flow cytometry was used to check the purity and quantity of every magnetically sorted T cell population. Genomic DNA was isolated from each sorted fraction and quantified by UV absorbance on a Nanodrop 2000c.

The data stem from a study of shared clonotypes between healthy human individuals (dated by TCRdb to about 2020). Study-level background: A couple of women and a few men aged 18 to 49 years were included in the cohort. For each donor, CD4 naive and CD4 memory were each run on three plates, CD8 naive on two plates, and CD8 memory on one plate. Different laboratories and diverse techniques were used to prepare libraries and sequence TCR repertoires, to increase sequencing depth and limit assay-specific biases. The study deeply sequenced blood TCR repertoires of 5 or 6 healthy adults to estimate repertoire size and the extent of clonotype sharing between individuals. Each donor's leukapheresis produced roughly between about 0.85 and 10 billion PBMCs. Results and caveats for the whole study, not just this receptor: Pairwise subsampling indicated that sequencing depth was expected to affect the degree of clonotype sharing among donors. Larger estimated clonotype richness was generally found for naive subsets than for memory subsets. The genetic and exposure-history diversity represented was limited by the small number of donors. Across four donors, roughly 5.4% of naive CD4, roughly 3.3% of naive CD8, 2.3% of memory CD4, and about 0.44% of memory CD8 clonotypes were shared. Rarefaction of sorted-subset datasets indicated incomplete sequencing despite the large sequencing depth. Sampling was limited to blood, and TCR repertoires in tissue likely differ from TCR repertoires in blood. Clonotypes shared by all four sorted-subset donors showed higher generation probabilities than non-shared clonotypes.

Using the deep immunoSEQ assay, TCR CDR3 regions were amplified from genomic DNA by multiplex PCR. Extracted genomic DNA from each cell subset was distributed evenly across all wells of several immunoSEQ 96-well plates, and each plate was treated as a replicate. For sorted subsets, around 200 ng genomic DNA, equal to about 30,000 T cell genomes, was loaded into each replicate PCR. Purified libraries were quantified with a Qubit 3.0 fluorometer, sized on a Bioanalyzer 2100, and re-quantified with the KAPA Library Quantification kit. Each immunoSEQ 96-well plate was sequenced on its own single-read 150-cycle Illumina NextSeq 550 flow cell. Per the original workflow: Because the immunoSEQ output held only junctional sequences and lacked quality scores, the filtering could not match the filtering applied to full-length reads. Sequences were annotated with PyIR, a Python wrapper for IgBLAST v1.9, using IMGT germline references to assign V/J genes and CDR3. Reads were filtered out if the reads had weak V/J assignments (E-value above 1e-6), no CDR3, stop codons, out-of-frame junctions, or ambiguous translated residues. V3J clonotypes were defined as sequences sharing an identical inferred V gene, J gene, and CDR3 amino acid sequence. To compute the percentage overlap between repertoires, the number of shared unique clonotypes was divided by the size of the smaller repertoire. RTK rarefaction, the Chao1 estimator, and Recon v2.1 estimates of unobserved clonotypes were used to assess repertoire richness. Generation probabilities were computed with OLGA for all TCRbeta clonotypes obtained by the gDNA method from a few donors. In TCRdb, the immuneACCESS table is reduced to in-frame sequences with V and J assigned. These tables do not hold every clone; where another copy was compared, an unresolved V gene accounts for under half, and the others remain unexplained. From that table come the V and J calls and clone size; the DNA was used to work out D and trimming. For this sample the table gives some 1.5 million clones, of which roughly 96% were detected only once. 1.2% of the sample lies in the top ten.

Unmatched junction bases come to 7, with V trimmed by 3 bases and J by 2 bases. CDR1 and CDR2, per the germline V gene (reference sequence), are GTSNPN and SVGIG. Reading from cysteine to phenylalanine, the CDR3 counts 14 amino acids. The read is trimmed to its CDR3 DNA, 42 bases read in frame from base 1. The sequenced material came from naive CD4+ T cells sorted from blood. The cell subset or site label of this sample denotes: CD45RA+ positively selected. This chain is built from TRBV30 and TRBJ2-7; 7 of the junction bases match TRBD2. The receptor was isolated from a man aged 30-40 years in good health. The CDR3 reads CAWRGGAGAYEQYF. The base sequence is TGTGCCTGGAGGGGAGGGGCGGGGGCCTACGAGCAGTACTTC.